This T cell receptor beta chain was captured in a study of blood T cell repertoires in COVID-19 (dated by TCRdb to the early 2020s). Describing the broader study: Samples from collaborators originated in the United States, Italy and Spain and spanned both the acute and convalescent phases of COVID-19. Subjects who had been exposed to COVID-19, were actively infected with it, or had recovered from it provided the deeply sampled blood TCRbeta repertoires that made up the dataset. Where available, HLA class I and class II types were obtained from metadata supplied by the sample provider rather than from assay-based typing. The samples were drawn from the first 160 participants of the ongoing ImmuneRACE study and from some 1,300 subjects provided by 6 global collaborators. Sample metadata almost always included a de-identified subject ID, COVID-19 status, age in years and sex. The repertoires were released in a freely available public database meant as a resource for research on the immune response to SARS-CoV-2. The material from the prospective study consisted of cDNA or gDNA derived from T cells, B-cell-depleted T cells, or PBMCs. General study outcomes and caveats: The amount of clinical and demographic metadata varied by source and participant and was provided uncurated.

TCRbeta CDR3 regions were amplified from genomic DNA using the immunoSEQ Assay, a bias-controlled multiplex PCR. The original pipeline was this. The number of nucleated cells in each sample was estimated by amplification of reference gene primers within the assay. To quantify the absolute abundance of each unique TCRbeta CDR3 rearrangement, sequence reads were collapsed and filtered. For each sample, productive Simpson clonality was calculated as the square root of Simpson's diversity index across productive rearrangements. The immuneACCESS repertoire file appears here via TCRdb, limited to in-frame rearrangements. These files lack a portion of the clones; in checked studies, under half of the deficit traces to unresolved V genes, and the cause of the others is not known. The D gene and trimming were derived from the DNA, and the V and J assignments and clone size from that table. The sample contains 200,000 to 250,000 clones, 83% of them found a single time. Roughly 1.3% of the sample is in the top ten clones.

At one collaborating source in Seattle, patients were enrolled during active infection and were followed longitudinally through the course of disease. Collaborating institutions collected whole blood in K2EDTA tubes following their own protocols. For TCRbeta analysis, collaborators shipped samples as frozen whole blood, isolated PBMCs, or DNA extracted from either of those sample types. Here V drops 4 bases and J drops 1 base, and the junction holds 5 bases not matched to any gene. The CDR3 measures 15 amino acids from cysteine to phenylalanine. This entry keeps only the CDR3 DNA: 45 bases, framed from base 1. Reading the germline V gene gives CDR1 MGHRA and CDR2 YSYEKL. A remark on this clone: Its antigen remains undetermined. One base away there is no much larger clone; base qualities are not given.

The chain employs TRBV4-1 and TRBJ2-7, with 9 central nucleotides matching TRBD1. This TCR was recovered from a woman aged 30 to 39 with COVID-19, enrolled during active disease. The sample taken for sequencing was peripheral blood. The bases read TGCGCCAGCAGCCTCGGGGACAGGGTGTCCTACGAGCAGTACTTC. Translated, it gives CASSLGDRVSYEQYF.